This T cell receptor beta chain was captured by sequencing in a study of PD-1 blockade in classical Hodgkin lymphoma. Findings and caveats of the study: As was reported, newly diagnosed patients showed lower baseline TCR diversity than healthy donors did.

Every patient had relapsed following autologous stem cell transplantation, and cohorts differed in brentuximab vedotin exposure. As regards this clone: Its specificity is unknown.

The repertoire was sequenced with immunoSEQ multiplex PCR; TCRdb's copy has only in-frame clones and lacks some. The repertoire consists of about 29,000 clones, with about 71% occurring once and the leading ten covering less than 4.5%. The CDR3 runs to 13 residues. Germline V lookup: CDR1 SQVTM, CDR2 ANQGSEA. V was trimmed by 4 bases and J by 2 bases, leaving 11 bases between them. The receptor's source is a human donor with classical Hodgkin lymphoma. V gene TRBV29-1 combines with J gene TRBJ1-2; D is unclear. The starting material was peripheral blood mononuclear cells (PBMCs), obtained before the second cycle of nivolumab. The CDR3 DNA sequence: TGCAGCGTTGGAGTTAGGCAGAACTATGGCTACACCTTC. It specifies CSVGVRQNYGYTF.